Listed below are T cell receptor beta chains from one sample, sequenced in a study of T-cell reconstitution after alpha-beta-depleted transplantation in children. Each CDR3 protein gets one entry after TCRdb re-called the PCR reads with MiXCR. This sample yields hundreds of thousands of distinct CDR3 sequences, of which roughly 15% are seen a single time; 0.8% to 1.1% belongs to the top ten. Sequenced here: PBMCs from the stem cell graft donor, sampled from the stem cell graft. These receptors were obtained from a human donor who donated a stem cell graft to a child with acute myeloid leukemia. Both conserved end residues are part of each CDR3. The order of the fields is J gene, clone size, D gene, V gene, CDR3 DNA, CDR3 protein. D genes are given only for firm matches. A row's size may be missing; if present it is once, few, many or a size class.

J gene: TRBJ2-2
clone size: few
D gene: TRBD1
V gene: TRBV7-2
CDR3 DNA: TGTGCCAGCAGCGCTCAGGGGGCGGACACCGGGGAGCTGTTTTTT
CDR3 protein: CASSAQGADTGELFF

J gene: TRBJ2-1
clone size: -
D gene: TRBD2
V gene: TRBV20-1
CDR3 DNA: TGCAGTGCTAGGGGAACTATGGAGCGGGGGGGCCTGGGCTCCTACAATGAGCAGTTCTTC
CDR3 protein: CSARGTMERGGLGSYNEQFF

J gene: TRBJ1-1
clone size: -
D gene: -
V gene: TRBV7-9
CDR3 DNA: TGTGCCAGCAGCTTAGTGGTCGGGTTGACTGAAGCTTTCTTT
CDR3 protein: CASSLVVGLTEAFF

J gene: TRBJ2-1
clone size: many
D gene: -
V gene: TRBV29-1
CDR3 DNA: TGCAGCGACACATCTAGCGAGAGGGATGAGCAGTTCTTC
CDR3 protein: CSDTSSERDEQFF

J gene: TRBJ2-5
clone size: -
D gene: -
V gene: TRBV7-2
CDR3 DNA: TGTGCCAGCAGCTTAGTAGGTCAGGGCATAGAGACCCAGTACTTC
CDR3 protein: CASSLVGQGIETQYF

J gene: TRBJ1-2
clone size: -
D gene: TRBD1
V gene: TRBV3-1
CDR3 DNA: TGTGCCACCAGCCAAGTCTCCGGGACAGGGGATGGCTACACCTTC
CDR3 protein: CATSQVSGTGDGYTF

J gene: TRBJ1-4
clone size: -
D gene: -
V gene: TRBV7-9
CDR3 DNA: TGTGCCAGCAGATCCACGCTGTTGCCTAATGAAAAACTGTTTTTT
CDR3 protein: CASRSTLLPNEKLFF

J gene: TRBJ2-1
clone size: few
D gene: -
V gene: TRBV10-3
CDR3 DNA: TGTGCCATCAGTGAACGTGATGAGCAGTTCTTC
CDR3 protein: CAISERDEQFF

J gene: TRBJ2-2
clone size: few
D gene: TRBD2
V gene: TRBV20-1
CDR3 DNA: TGCAGTGCTAGAGAAGGGTCTACTAGCGGGGGAACCGGGGAGCTGTTTTTT
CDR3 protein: CSAREGSTSGGTGELFF

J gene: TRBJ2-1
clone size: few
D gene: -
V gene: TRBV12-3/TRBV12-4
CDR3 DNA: TGTGCCAGCAGTTTTCTTGGAGTCCAGGATGAGCAGTTCTTC
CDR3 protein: CASSFLGVQDEQFF

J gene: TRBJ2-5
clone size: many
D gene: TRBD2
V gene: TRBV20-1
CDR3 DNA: TGCAGTGCTAGGCGAGGCCCTGGGACTACGCAAGAGACCCAGTACTTC
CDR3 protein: CSARRGPGTTQETQYF

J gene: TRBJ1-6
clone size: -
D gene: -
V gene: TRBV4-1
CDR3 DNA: TGCGCCAGCAGCCAAGACGGGGTGGGAAATTCACCCCTCCACTTT
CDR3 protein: CASSQDGVGNSPLHF

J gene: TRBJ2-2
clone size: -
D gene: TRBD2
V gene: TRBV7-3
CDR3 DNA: TGTGCCAGCAGCCAGCTAGCGGGGGAAACCGGGGAGCTGTTTTTT
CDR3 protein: CASSQLAGETGELFF

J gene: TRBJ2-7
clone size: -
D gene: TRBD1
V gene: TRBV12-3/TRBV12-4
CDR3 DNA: TGTGCCAGCAGCCCAGAAGAGGGGGCGAGTTACGAGCAGTACTTC
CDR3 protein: CASSPEEGASYEQYF

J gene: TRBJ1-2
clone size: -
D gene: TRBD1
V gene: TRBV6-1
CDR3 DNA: TGTGCCAGCAGCCGGACAGGGGCGATTGGCTACACCTTC
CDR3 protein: CASSRTGAIGYTF

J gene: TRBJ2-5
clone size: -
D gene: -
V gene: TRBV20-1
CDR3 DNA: TGCTGTGCTAGATCCTACTCTTCAACAGGGATAGGAGAGACCCAGTACTTC
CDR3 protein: CCARSYSSTGIGETQYF

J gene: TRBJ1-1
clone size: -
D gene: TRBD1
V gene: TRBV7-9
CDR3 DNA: TGTGCCAGCAGCTTAGGGAACTCAGGGGGCACTGAAGCTTTCTTT
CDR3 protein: CASSLGNSGGTEAFF

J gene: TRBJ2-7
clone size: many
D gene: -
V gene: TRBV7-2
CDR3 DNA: TGTGCCAGCAGCTTGGGCAGGCCCACCTACGAGCAGTACTTC
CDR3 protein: CASSLGRPTYEQYF

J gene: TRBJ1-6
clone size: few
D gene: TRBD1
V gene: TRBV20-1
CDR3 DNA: TGCAGTGCTACCCTCGGGACAGGGTATAATTCACCCCTCCACTTT
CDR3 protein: CSATLGTGYNSPLHF

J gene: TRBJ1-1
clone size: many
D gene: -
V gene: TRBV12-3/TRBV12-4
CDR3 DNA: TGTGCCAGCAGTTCTTCAGGGGACCTAGCGAACACTGAAGCTTTCTTT
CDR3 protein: CASSSSGDLANTEAFF

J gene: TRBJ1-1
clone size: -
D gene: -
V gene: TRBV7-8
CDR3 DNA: TGTGCCAGCAGCCAAACCCGGGACACTGAAGCTTTCTTT
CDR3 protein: CASSQTRDTEAFF

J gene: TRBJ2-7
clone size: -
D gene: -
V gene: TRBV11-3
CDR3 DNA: TGTGCCAGCAGCCTAGGGGGGGACAGCGTCTCCTACGAGCAGTACTTC
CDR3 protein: CASSLGGDSVSYEQYF

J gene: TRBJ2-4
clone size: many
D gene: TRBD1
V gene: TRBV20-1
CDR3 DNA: TGCAGTGCTACAGGGGGTCAAAACATTCAGTACTTC
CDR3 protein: CSATGGQNIQYF

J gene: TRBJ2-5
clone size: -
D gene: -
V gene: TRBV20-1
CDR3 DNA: TGCAGTGCTAGAGATGGGCCGAAGACCCAGTACTTC
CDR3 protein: CSARDGPKTQYF

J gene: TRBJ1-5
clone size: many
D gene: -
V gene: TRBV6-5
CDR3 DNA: TGTGCCAGCAGTTACTCGACTGGGTCGGCCCAGCATTTT
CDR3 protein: CASSYSTGSAQHF

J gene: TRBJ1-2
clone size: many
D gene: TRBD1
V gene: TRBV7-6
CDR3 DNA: TGTGCCAGCAGCTCCCCGGGACAGGGGAACTATGGCTACACCTTC
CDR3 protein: CASSSPGQGNYGYTF

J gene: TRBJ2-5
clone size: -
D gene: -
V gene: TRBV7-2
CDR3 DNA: TGTGCCAGCAGCTTAGCGGGGATTCAAGAGACCCAGTACTTC
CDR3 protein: CASSLAGIQETQYF

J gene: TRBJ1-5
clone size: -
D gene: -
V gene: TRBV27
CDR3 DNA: TGTGCCAGCAGTTTAAGGGGTGGGATTCAGCCCCAGCATTTT
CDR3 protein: CASSLRGGIQPQHF

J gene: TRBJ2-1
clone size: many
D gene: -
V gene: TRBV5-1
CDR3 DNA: TGCGCCAGCAGCTTGGATGGCCAAGCTAACAATGAGCAGTTCTTC
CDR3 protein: CASSLDGQANNEQFF

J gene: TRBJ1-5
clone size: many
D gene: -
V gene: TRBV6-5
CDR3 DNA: TGTGCCAGCGGGTGGCGGGGGCAGCCCCAGCATTTT
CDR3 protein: CASGWRGQPQHF

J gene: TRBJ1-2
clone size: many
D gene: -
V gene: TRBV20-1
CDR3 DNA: TGCAGTGCTGAAACCGGGATACCCCTCTATGGCTACACCTTC
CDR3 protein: CSAETGIPLYGYTF

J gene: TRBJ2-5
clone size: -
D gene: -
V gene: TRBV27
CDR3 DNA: TGTGCCAGCAGTTTACGGGGGGCCCCAGAGACCCAGTACTTC
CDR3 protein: CASSLRGAPETQYF

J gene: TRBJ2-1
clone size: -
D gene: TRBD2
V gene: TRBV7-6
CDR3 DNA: TGTGCCAGCAGCGCCCCGGGGGGGCCCACCTACAATGAGCAGTTCTTC
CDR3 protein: CASSAPGGPTYNEQFF

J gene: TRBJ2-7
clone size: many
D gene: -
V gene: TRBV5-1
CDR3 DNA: TGCGCCAGCAGCTTCCTTGAAAGCTACGAGCAGTACTTC
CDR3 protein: CASSFLESYEQYF

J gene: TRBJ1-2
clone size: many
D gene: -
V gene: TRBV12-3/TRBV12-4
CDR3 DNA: TGTGCCAGCAGTTTTGACAGGAACGGAGTCGGCTACACCTTC
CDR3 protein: CASSFDRNGVGYTF

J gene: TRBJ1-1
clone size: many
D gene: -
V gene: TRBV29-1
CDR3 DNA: TGCAGCGTCTCGGACACGAACACTGAAGCTTTCTTT
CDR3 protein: CSVSDTNTEAFF

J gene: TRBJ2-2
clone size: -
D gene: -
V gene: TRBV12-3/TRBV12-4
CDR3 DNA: TGTGCCAGCAGTCCCCCCCCGGACACCGGGGAGCTGTTTTTT
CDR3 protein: CASSPPPDTGELFF

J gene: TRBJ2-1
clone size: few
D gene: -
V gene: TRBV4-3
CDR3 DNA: TGCGCCAGCAGCCAAGATCAAGGACTACGGTACAATGAGCAGTTCTTC
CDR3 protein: CASSQDQGLRYNEQFF

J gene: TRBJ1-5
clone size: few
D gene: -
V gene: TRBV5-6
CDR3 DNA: TGTGCCAGCAGTTCGTACGGAAGTTTGAGGGATCAGCCCCAGCATTTT
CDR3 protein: CASSSYGSLRDQPQHF

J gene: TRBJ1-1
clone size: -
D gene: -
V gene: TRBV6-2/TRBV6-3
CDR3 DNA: TGTGCCAGCTCTCAGTTCTTCATGGATCTTGAAGCTTTCTTT
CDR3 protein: CASSQFFMDLEAFF

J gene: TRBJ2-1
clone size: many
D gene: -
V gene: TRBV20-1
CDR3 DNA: TGCAGTGCTAGAGATCATACTAAGAAGTTCTTC
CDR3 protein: CSARDHTKKFF

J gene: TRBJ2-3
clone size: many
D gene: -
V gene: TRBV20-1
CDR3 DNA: TGCAGTGCTTTAAGATCGGGGGGCACAGATACGCAGTATTTT
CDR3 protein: CSALRSGGTDTQYF

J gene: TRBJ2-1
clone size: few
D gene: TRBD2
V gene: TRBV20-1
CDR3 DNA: TGCAGTGCTAGAGATCTCAGGCCGGGGCTAGCGGAGGTCTACAATGAGCAGTTCTTC
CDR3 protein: CSARDLRPGLAEVYNEQFF

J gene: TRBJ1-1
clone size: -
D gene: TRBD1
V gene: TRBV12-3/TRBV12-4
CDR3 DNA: TGTGCCAGCAGTTTGGGGCAGGGGGCAGGGGGTAACACTGAAGCTTTCTTT
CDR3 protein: CASSLGQGAGGNTEAFF

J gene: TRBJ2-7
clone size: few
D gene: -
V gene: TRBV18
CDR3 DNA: TGTGCCAGCTCACCTAACGGTAAATCCTCCTACGAGCAGTACTTC
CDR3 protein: CASSPNGKSSYEQYF

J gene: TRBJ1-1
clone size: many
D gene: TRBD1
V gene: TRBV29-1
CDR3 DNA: TGCAGCGTTGAAAAGGACAGGAAAGACTTGAACACTGAAGCTTTCTTT
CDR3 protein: CSVEKDRKDLNTEAFF

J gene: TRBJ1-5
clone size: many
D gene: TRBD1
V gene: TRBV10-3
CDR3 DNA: TGTGCCATCAGTTCAGCAGGGGGAAATCAGCCCCAGCATTTT
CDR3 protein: CAISSAGGNQPQHF

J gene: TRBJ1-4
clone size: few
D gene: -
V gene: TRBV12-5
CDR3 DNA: TGTGCTAGTGGTTCCCCCGGAGGTCGGAAAAATGAAAAACTGTTTTTT
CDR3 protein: CASGSPGGRKNEKLFF

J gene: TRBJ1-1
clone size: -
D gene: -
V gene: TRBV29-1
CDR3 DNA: TGCAGCGTTGGGACTTTCACCCTCGGGCACACTGCAGCTTTCTTT
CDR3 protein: CSVGTFTLGHTAAFF

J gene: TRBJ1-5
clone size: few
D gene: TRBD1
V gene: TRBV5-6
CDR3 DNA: TGTGCCAGCAGCTTTTGGGCAGGGGGCGCGAGCAATCAGCCCCAGCATTTT
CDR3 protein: CASSFWAGGASNQPQHF

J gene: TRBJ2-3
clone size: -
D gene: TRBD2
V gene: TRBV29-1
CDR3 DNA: TGCAGCGTTTATTTCCCCGGGGGGGATAACACAGATACGCAGTATTTT
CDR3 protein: CSVYFPGGDNTDTQYF

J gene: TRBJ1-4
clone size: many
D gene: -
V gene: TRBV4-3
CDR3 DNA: TGCGCCAGCAGCCAAAGAGCGGGGACTAATGAAAAACTGTTTTTT
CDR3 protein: CASSQRAGTNEKLFF

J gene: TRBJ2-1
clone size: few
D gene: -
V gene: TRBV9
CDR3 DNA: TGTGCCAGCAGCTCAATAGACACCAGCTCCTACAATGAGCAGTTCTTC
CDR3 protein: CASSSIDTSSYNEQFF

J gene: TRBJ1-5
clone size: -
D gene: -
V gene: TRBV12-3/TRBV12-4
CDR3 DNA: TGTGCCACCAAGCTGGGTAGCAATCAGCCCCAGCATTTT
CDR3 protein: CATKLGSNQPQHF